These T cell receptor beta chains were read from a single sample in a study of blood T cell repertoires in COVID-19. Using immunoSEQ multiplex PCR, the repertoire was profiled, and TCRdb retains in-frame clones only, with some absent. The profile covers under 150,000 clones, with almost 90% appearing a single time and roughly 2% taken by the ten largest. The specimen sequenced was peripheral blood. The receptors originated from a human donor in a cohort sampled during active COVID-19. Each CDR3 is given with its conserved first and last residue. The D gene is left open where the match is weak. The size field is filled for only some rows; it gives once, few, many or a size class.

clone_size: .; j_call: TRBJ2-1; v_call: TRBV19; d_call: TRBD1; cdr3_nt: TGTGCCAGTAGTAACGACAGGGGAGGATACAATGAGCAGTTCTTC; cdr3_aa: CASSNDRGGYNEQFF
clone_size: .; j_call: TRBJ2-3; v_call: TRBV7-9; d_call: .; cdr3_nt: TGTGCCAGCAGCTCTGAGGGAGATACGCAGTATTTT; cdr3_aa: CASSSEGDTQYF
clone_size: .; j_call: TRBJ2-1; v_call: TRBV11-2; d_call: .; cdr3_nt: TGTGCCAGCAGCCCTGGCCTAGCTAGCGCGCAGTTCTTC; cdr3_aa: CASSPGLASAQFF
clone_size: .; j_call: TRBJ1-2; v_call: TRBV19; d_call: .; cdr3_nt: TGTGCCAGTAGTCGGCCACGGGGAGCTAACTATGGCTACACCTTC; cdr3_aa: CASSRPRGANYGYTF
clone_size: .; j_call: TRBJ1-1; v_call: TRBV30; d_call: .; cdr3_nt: TGTGCCTGGAGTGTATATTCTGAAGCTTTCTTT; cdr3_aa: CAWSVYSEAFF
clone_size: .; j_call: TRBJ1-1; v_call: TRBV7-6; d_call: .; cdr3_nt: TGTGCCAGCAGCTCACAGGGAATAAACACTGAAGCTTTCTTT; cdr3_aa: CASSSQGINTEAFF
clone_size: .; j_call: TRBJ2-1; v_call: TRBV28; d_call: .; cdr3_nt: TGTGCCAGCAGTTTCTCAGGACAACGCCGCAATGAGCAGTTCTTC; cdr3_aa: CASSFSGQRRNEQFF
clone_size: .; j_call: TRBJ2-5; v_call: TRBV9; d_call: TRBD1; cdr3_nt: TGTGCCAGCAGCCAACGCGACATTTCTGGACAGGGAGAGACCCAGTACTTC; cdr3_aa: CASSQRDISGQGETQYF
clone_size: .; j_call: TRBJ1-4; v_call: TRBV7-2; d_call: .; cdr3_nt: TGTGCCAGCAGCTTAGTAGGTGACAGAGAAAAACTGTTTTTT; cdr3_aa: CASSLVGDREKLFF
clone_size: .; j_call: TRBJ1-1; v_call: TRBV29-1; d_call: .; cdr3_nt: TGCAGCGTTGACCGGTTCCCTGAAGCTTTCTTT; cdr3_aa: CSVDRFPEAFF
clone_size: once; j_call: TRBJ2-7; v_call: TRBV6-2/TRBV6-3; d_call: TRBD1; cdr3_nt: TGTGCCAGCAGTGGACAGGGGCCCTCCTACGAGCAGTACTTC; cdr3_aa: CASSGQGPSYEQYF
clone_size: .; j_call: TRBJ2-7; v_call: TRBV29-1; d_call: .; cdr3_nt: TGCAGCGTTGGTGGCGGAATACACTCCTACGAGCAGTACTTC; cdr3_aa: CSVGGGIHSYEQYF
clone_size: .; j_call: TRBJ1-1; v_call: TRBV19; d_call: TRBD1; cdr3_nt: TGTGCCAGTAGTTGGGACAGGAACACTGAAGCTTTCTTT; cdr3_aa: CASSWDRNTEAFF
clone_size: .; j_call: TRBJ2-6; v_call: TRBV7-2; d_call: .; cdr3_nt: TGTGCCAGCAGTTATCGACCTAGTCCCGATGGGGCCAACGTCCTGACTTTC; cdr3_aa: CASSYRPSPDGANVLTF
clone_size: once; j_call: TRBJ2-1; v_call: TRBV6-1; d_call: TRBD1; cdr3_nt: TGTGCCAGCAGTGTAGACGGACCGGACAGGGTGATCCACAATGAGCAGTTCTTC; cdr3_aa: CASSVDGPDRVIHNEQFF
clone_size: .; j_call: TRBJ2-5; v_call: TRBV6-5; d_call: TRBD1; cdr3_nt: TGTGCCAGCAGGAAGGACAGGGGGCTTGTGGAGACCCAGTACTTC; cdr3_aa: CASRKDRGLVETQYF
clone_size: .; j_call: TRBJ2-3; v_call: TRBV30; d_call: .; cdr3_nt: TGTGCCTGGAGAACTCTAGATACGCAGTATTTT; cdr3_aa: CAWRTLDTQYF
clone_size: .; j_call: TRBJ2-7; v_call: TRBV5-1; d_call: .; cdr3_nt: TGCGCCAGCAGCAACAACAGTGGCTCCTACGAGCAGTACTTC; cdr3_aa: CASSNNSGSYEQYF
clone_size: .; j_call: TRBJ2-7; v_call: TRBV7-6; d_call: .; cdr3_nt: TGTGCCAGCAGCACCCGCGGAGGGAGAGTAGAGGACGAGCAGTACTTC; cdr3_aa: CASSTRGGRVEDEQYF
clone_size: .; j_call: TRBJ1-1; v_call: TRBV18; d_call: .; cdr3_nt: TGTGCCAGCTCACCACCGGCAGGATCGGACACTGAAGCTTTCTTT; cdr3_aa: CASSPPAGSDTEAFF
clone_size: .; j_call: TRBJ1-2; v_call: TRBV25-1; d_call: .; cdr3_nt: TGTGCCAGCAGTGAATCGGGGAGGGGGTCCGGCTATGGCTACACCTTC; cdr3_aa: CASSESGRGSGYGYTF
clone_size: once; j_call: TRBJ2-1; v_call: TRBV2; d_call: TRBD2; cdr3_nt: TGTGCCAGCAGTTCTTTCGGACTAGCGGAAAATGAGCAGTTCTTC; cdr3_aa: CASSSFGLAENEQFF
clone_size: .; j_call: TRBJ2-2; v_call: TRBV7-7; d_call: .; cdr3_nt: TGTGCTAGCAGCTTAGGGGGTCTGGCGGGGAGAGGCACCGGGGAGCTGTTTTTT; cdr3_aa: CASSLGGLAGRGTGELFF
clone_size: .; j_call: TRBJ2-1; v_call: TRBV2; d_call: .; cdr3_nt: TGTGCCAGCAGTGAATCATCCTACAATGAGCAGTTCTTC; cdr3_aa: CASSESSYNEQFF
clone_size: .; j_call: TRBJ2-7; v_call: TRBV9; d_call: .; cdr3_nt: TGTGCCAGCAGCGTAGCTGAGACTTCTTTTTACGAGCAGTACTTC; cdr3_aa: CASSVAETSFYEQYF
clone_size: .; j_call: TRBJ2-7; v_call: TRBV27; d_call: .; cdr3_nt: TGTGCCAGCAGAAAACTAGGTCCTTCCTACGAGCAGTACTTC; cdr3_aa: CASRKLGPSYEQYF
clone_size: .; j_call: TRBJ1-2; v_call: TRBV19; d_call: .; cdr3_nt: TGTGCCAGTAGACAGTACTATGGCTACACCTTC; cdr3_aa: CASRQYYGYTF
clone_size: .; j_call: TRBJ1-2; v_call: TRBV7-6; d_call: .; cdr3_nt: TGTGCCAGCATCTCCCCCTCGGTCCCGAATGGCTACACCTTC; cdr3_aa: CASISPSVPNGYTF
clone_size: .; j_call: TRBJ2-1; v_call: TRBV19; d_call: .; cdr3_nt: TGTGCCAGTAGTATTATCGGGGTATCCTACAATGAGCAGTTCTTC; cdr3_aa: CASSIIGVSYNEQFF
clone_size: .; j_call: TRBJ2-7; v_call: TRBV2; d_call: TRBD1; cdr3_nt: TGTGCCAGCGGTCCTGCCCTTGACAGGGCTTACGAGCAGTACTTC; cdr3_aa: CASGPALDRAYEQYF
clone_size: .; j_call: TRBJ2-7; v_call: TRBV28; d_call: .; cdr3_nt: TGTGCCAGCAGTTTACCCCAGGGGCGAAGAGTTGGTGGGCTTTACTACGAGCAGTACTTC; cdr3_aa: CASSLPQGRRVGGLYYEQYF
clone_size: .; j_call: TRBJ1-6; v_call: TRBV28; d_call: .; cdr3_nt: TGTGCCAGCAGTTTGCAGGGCTATAATTCACCCCTCCACTTT; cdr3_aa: CASSLQGYNSPLHF
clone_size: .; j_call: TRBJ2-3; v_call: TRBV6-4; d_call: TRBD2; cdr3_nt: TGTGCCAGCAGTGACCACCCTCGGACTAGCCTGAGCACAGATACGCAGTATTTT; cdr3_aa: CASSDHPRTSLSTDTQYF
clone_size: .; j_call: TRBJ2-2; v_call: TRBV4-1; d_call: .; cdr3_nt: TGCGCCAGCAGCCAAGAAGCCGCCCGGGAGATCGTATATACCGGGGAGCTGTTTTTT; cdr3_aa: CASSQEAAREIVYTGELFF
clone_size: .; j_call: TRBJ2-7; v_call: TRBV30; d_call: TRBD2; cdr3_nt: TGTGCCTGGAGTACGGGAGGGCCGAGGGAGCAGTACTTC; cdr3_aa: CAWSTGGPREQYF
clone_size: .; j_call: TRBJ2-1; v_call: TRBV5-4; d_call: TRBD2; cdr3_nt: TGTGCCAGCAGCTTGGGTCTAGCGGTTAGCTCCTACAATGAGCAGTTCTTC; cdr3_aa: CASSLGLAVSSYNEQFF
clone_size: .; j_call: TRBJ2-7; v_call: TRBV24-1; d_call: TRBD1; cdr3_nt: TGTGCCACCAGTGACTCCGGGACAGGGGGAAGGGAGCAGTACTTC; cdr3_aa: CATSDSGTGGREQYF
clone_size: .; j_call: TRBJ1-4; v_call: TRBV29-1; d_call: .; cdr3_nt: TGCAGCGTTGAAGATCGGAATGAAAAACTGTTTTTT; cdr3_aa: CSVEDRNEKLFF
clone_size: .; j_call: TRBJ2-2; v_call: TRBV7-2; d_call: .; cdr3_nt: TGTGCCAGCAGCCCTCCCGGGGGAGACACCGGGGAGCTGTTTTTT; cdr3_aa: CASSPPGGDTGELFF
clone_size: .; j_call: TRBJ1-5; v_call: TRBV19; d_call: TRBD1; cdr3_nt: TGTGCCAGTAGTACGACAGGGAACAATCAGCCCCAGCATTTT; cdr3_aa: CASSTTGNNQPQHF